This TCR beta chain is drawn from a study of blood T cell repertoires in COVID-19. The wider study: Acute and convalescent COVID-19 specimens originated in the United States, Italy and Spain. T cells, B-cell-depleted T cells, or PBMCs provided the cDNA or gDNA that served as material.

Looked up from germline, CDR1 is MDHEN and CDR2 is SYDVKM. Trimming took 6 bases from V and 2 from J, leaving 14 bases between them. The CDR3 runs to 15 residues. Original methodology: Estimated nucleated cell counts came from reference gene primer amplification. Clones were read by immunoSEQ multiplex PCR, and TCRdb kept only the in-frame ones, dropping some. V and J calls and clone size come straight from that table; D and trimming were deduced from the DNA. The repertoire holds just under 150,000 clones, with roughly 84% as singletons. The TCR originated in a human donor with acute or convalescent COVID-19. The donor label of this sample is uncertain. Sequenced material: peripheral blood. V usage is TRBV28 and J usage is TRBJ1-3, with D unresolved. CDR3 in amino acids: CASREPIGTGNTIYF. The CDR3 DNA is TGTGCCAGCAGAGAGCCCATCGGTACTGGAAACACCATATATTTT.